The clone carrying this T cell receptor (beta chain) was seen ten or more times. What it binds is unknown. The entry originates in a study of T cell repertoires in cytomegalovirus infection. Study as a whole: Public TCR beta signatures were indicative of both CMV infection and a matching HLA type. Findings and caveats of the study: It was HLA-C-restricted CMV-specific TCR beta clonotypes that dominated the response ex vivo. Summed public TCR beta family frequency identified CMV carriers bearing the relevant HLA.

TCRdb itself ran the reads through MiXCR, one entry per CDR3 protein. This sample has hundreds of thousands of distinct CDR3 sequences, with roughly a tenth found just once. The CDR3 sequence is 17 residues long. The germline gives CDR1 SSHAT, CDR2 FNYEAQ (reference sequence). Specimen: PBMCs. The chain employs TRBV7-7 and TRBJ2-7; 8 bases are a match to TRBD1. The source of this sequence is a human donor in good health (CMV status not recorded). Some clones in this sample may be carry-over from other donors' samples. The CDR3 region is CASSLRQGCIRPYEQYV. Here the CDR3 DNA reads TGTGCTAGCAGCCTAAGACAGGGGTGTATTAGGCCGTACGAGCAGTACGTC.